Listed here is a single T cell receptor beta chain. The antigen remains undetermined. The sample comes from a study of regulatory T cells in long-lasting Graves disease. CDR1 is LNHDA, CDR2 SQIVND, per germline (reference sequence). The CDR3 is 12 amino acids. Trimming cost V 8 bases and J 1 base, with 8 bases left between them. Documented time point: persistent/refractory GD, antithyroid drugs over 5 years with positive TRAb. Generation of the TCR library employed RNA extracted from PBMCs. Investigators report Graves' disease was diagnosed under American Thyroid Association guidelines. With iRepertoire HTBI primers and Arm-PCR of CDR3 regions, TCR beta libraries were built. Per the study methods: Taken together, the samples had 55 to 70 TRBV and 13 to 15 TRBJ segments identified. TCRdb re-called the multiplex PCR reads with MiXCR, one entry per CDR3 protein. The V and J calls and clone size come from TCRdb's table, not from the authors' own analysis. The table shows approximately 440,000 distinct CDR3 sequences, with about a quarter occurring only once.

Points from the study as a whole: Persistent cases of Graves' showed reduced TCR diversity relative to newly diagnosed patients.

The input for sequencing was peripheral blood mononuclear cells (PBMCs), taken when the disease was refractory, from a patient treated with antithyroid drugs. The V call is TRBV19, the J call TRBJ1-2; D is uncertain. This sequence was found in a female donor with Graves disease. CDR3 region: CASGDGNYGYTF. The CDR3 bases are TGTGCCAGTGGAGACGGTAACTATGGCTACACCTTC.